Listed below are T cell receptor beta chains from one sample, sequenced in a study of PD-1 blockade in classical Hodgkin lymphoma. Libraries were prepared by immunoSEQ multiplex PCR; TCRdb keeps only in-frame clonotypes and omits some of them. The sample lists more than 25,000 clones; roughly 80% were seen once. The sample here was CD4+ T cells from blood, taken before the fourth cycle of nivolumab. All receptors come from a human donor with classical Hodgkin lymphoma. CDR3s include the opening cysteine and the closing phenylalanine or tryptophan. A D gene is named only where the DNA matches it firmly. Rows may omit the clone size; those that give it use once, few, many or a size class.

V gene	D gene	clone size	J gene	CDR3 DNA	CDR3 protein
TRBV6-6	TRBD1	.	TRBJ2-1	TGTGCCAGCAGTATTACAGGGGATGAGCAGTTCTTC	CASSITGDEQFF
TRBV7-9	TRBD2	.	TRBJ2-5	TGTGCCAGCAGAGTTAGCGGGGGGCTAGGGGAGACCCAGTACTTC	CASRVSGGLGETQYF
TRBV21-1	.	once	TRBJ1-3	TGTGCCAGCAGCAAAAGGGGGGAGGGGGAAGTGGGAAACACCATATATTTT	CASSKRGEGEVGNTIYF
TRBV5-3	.	.	TRBJ2-4	TGTGCCAGAAGCTTGGTCCCCACTCAATCAGGGTCTATAGCCAAAAACATTCAGTACTTC	CARSLVPTQSGSIAKNIQYF
TRBV5-1	TRBD1	.	TRBJ1-5	TGCGCCAGCAGCCTCACAGGGGGCAGCGGTCAGCCCCAGCATTTT	CASSLTGGSGQPQHF
TRBV5-6	.	.	TRBJ1-1	TGTGCCAGCAGCTTGGCTTTTGGGAGGGGATTGCGCACTGAAGCTTTCTTT	CASSLAFGRGLRTEAFF
TRBV29-1	TRBD1	.	TRBJ1-1	TGCAGCGTTGGGGGACAGGGCCAGACTGAAGCTTTCTTT	CSVGGQGQTEAFF
TRBV19	.	.	TRBJ1-5	TGTGCCAGTAGTATAGCCAGGGATAGCAATCAGCCCCAGCATTTT	CASSIARDSNQPQHF
TRBV5-1	TRBD1	.	TRBJ2-2	TGCGCCAGCAGCCCCGGGACAGGGGGAAATGGGGAGCTGTTTTTT	CASSPGTGGNGELFF
TRBV4-1	TRBD1	.	TRBJ1-4	TGCGCCAGCAGCCAAGCCGGGCAGGGGGTCGGGGCGACTAATGAAAAACTGTTTTTT	CASSQAGQGVGATNEKLFF